Listed here are 22 T cell receptor beta chains from one sample, sequenced in a study of shared clonotypes between healthy human individuals. Produced via immunoSEQ multiplex PCR; TCRdb's table is partial and in-frame only. This table has approximately 2.4 million clones, approximately 96% appearing once. The material sequenced was naive CD4+ T cells sorted from blood. The subset: CD45RA+ positively selected. Source of these receptors: a man aged 18 to 29 in good health.

This chain connects TRBV5-4 to TRBJ2-3, with 9 bases identical to TRBD2. CDR3 length equals 15 residues. Germline V gene data show CDR1 as SGHNT and CDR2 as YYREEE (reference sequence). The V and J ends lost 3 bases and 4 bases, in that order; junction bases with no gene match: 6. The CDR3 coding sequence is TGTGCCAGCAGCTCCGGACTAGCGCGGGCAGATACGCAGTATTTT. Protein: CASSSGLARADTQYF.

The CDR3 loop reads CASSGQDQPQHF. The CDR3 bases are TGTGCCAGCAGTGGACAGGATCAGCCCCAGCATTTT. The gene calls are TRBV2 and TRBJ1-5; weak D call: TRBD1 (6 bases). Germline CDR1 reads SNHLY; CDR2 reads FYNNEI. The CDR3 is 12 amino acids. The ends were cut back, 4 bases at V and 5 bases at J, with 6 bases in the middle.

This chain links TRBV7-2 with TRBJ2-7; 7 nucleotides align to TRBD2. The V segment lost 1 base and the J segment 0 bases; nucleotides outside the gene matches: 3. The germline V gene has CDR1 SGHTA and CDR2 FQGNSA. This CDR3 comprises 15 residues. In DNA, the CDR3 is TGTGCCAGCAGCTTAGATGCTAGCGGCTCCTACGAGCAGTACTTC. Its translation: CASSLDASGSYEQYF.

The genes are TRBV5-4 and TRBJ1-1; D gene ambiguous. The CDR3 loop spans 12 amino acids. CDR1 is SGHNT and CDR2 is YYREEE in the germline V gene (reference sequence). Trimming left V 1 base short and J 3 bases short, with 4 bases between. The CDR3 DNA reads TGTGCCAGCAGCTTGACTGACACTGAAGCTTTCTTT. Residues: CASSLTDTEAFF. The entire variable domain, with the rest obtained from reference TRBV5-4 and TRBJ1-1, is as follows: ETGVTQSPTHLIKTRGQQVTLRCSSQSGHNTVSWYQQALGQGPQFIFQYYREEENGRGNFPPRFSGLQFPNYSSELNVNALELDDSALYLCASSLTDTEAFFGQGTRLTVV.

The V call is TRBV30, the J call TRBJ2-5; D call uncertain. This CDR3 contains 12 residues. V lost 0 bases, J lost 4 bases, and 6 bases lay in between. Germline V lookup: CDR1 GTSNPN, CDR2 SVGIG (reference sequence). This CDR3 reads CAWSVKPETQYF. The CDR3 region has the DNA TGTGCCTGGAGTGTTAAGCCAGAGACCCAGTACTTC.

V is TRBV4-3 and J is TRBJ2-5; tentative D call: TRBD2 (6 bases). The CDR3 runs 13 residues. The germline V gene encodes CDR1 LGHNA and CDR2 YSLEER. Trimming left V 1 base short and J 4 bases short, with 7 bases between. CDR3 in DNA: TGCGCCAGCAGCCAAGGGGACTTAGAGACCCAGTACTTC. Translating it yields CASSQGDLETQYF.

This chain joins TRBV6-5 and TRBJ1-1; 11 bases match TRBD1. The CDR3 is 16 residues long. Germline V gene data show CDR1 as MNHEY and CDR2 as SVGAGI. V gave up 4 bases and J gave up 0 bases; unmatched junction bases: 4. CDR3 region: CASSLGTGGMNTEAFF. CDR3 sequence (DNA): TGTGCCAGCAGTTTAGGGACAGGGGGTATGAACACTGAAGCTTTCTTT.

Note on this clone: At the DNA level, this CDR3 is encoded by other sequences in the same sample as well. The J gene is TRBJ2-3, the V gene TRBV11-2, with D perhaps TRBD2 (6 bases). CDR3 length: 15 amino acids. Trimming left V 1 base short and J 2 bases short, with 10 bases between. Germline V gene lookup returns CDR1 SGHAT and CDR2 FQNNGV. The CDR3 DNA sequence: TGTGCCAGCAGCTTAGGCGCGGGGTCCACAGATACGCAGTATTTT. This sequence encodes CASSLGAGSTDTQYF.

This rearrangement joins TRBV19 to TRBJ2-7, with D perhaps being TRBD1 or TRBD2 (5 bases each). Germline V gene lookup returns CDR1 LNHDA and CDR2 SQIVND (reference sequence). V was trimmed by 5 bases and J by 6 bases, leaving 14 bases between them. The CDR3 consists of 13 residues. CDR3 amino acids: CASSARERSEQYF. The CDR3 DNA reads as TGTGCCAGTAGTGCCAGGGAGCGGAGCGAGCAGTACTTC.

The rearrangement links TRBV27 to TRBJ2-1, with 9 bases fitting TRBD2. Looked up from germline, CDR1 is MNHEY and CDR2 is SMNVEV (reference sequence). The CDR3 runs 15 residues. The V and J ends lost 3 bases and 3 bases, in that order; junction bases with no gene match: 3. CDR3 nucleotide sequence: TGTGCCAGCAGTTTGGCGGGGGGGAACTACAATGAGCAGTTCTTC. Translating it yields CASSLAGGNYNEQFF.

About this clone: Within the sample, other DNA sequences also encode this same CDR3. The rearrangement uses TRBV5-1 and TRBJ2-7; D is unresolved. The CDR3 has 14 amino acids. In germline, CDR1 is SGHRS, CDR2 YFSETQ. V lost 0 bases and J lost 1, with 8 bases in between. The DNA for the CDR3 is TGCGCCAGCAGCTTGGAAAGGGCTTCCTACGAGCAGTACTTC. It yields the protein CASSLERASYEQYF.

This clone appeared a single time. V is TRBV11-3 and J is TRBJ2-3; TRBD2 agrees at 7 bases. From germline, CDR1 is SGHNT and CDR2 YENEEA. Trimming cost V 3 bases and J 4 bases; bases outside gene matches: 7. The CDR3 runs 15 residues. CDR3 nucleotides: TGTGCCAGCAGCTTTTCGGCTAGCGGCGCAGATACGCAGTATTTT. This codes for CASSFSASGADTQYF.

In the case of this clone: This sample also contains other DNA sequences that code for the same CDR3. This rearrangement joins TRBV20-1 to TRBJ2-2; D ambiguous. CDR3 length: 11 amino acids. Trimming shortened V by 4 bases and J by 4 bases, and 4 bases separated the two germline ends. The V gene's germline CDR1 is DFQATT and CDR2 SNEGSKA (reference sequence). The CDR3 loop reads CSATSTGELFF. The CDR3 DNA follows: TGCAGTGCTACTAGCACCGGGGAGCTGTTTTTT.

V is TRBV6-5 and J is TRBJ2-2, with 10 positions matching TRBD2. The V gene end was trimmed by 7 bases and the J gene end by 5 bases; junction bases not matched to a gene: 4. The V gene's germline CDR1 is MNHEY and CDR2 SVGAGI. This CDR3 has 14 residues. The CDR3 sequence: CASIKAGGTGELFF. CDR3 sequence (DNA): TGTGCCAGCATAAAAGCGGGAGGGACCGGGGAGCTGTTTTTT.

This chain links TRBV19 with TRBJ2-3, with D hard to call. The V and J ends lost 6 bases and 5 bases respectively, with 9 bases between them. Germline CDR1 LNHDA, CDR2 SQIVND (reference sequence). The CDR3 consists of 12 residues. The CDR3 sequence: CASSLVGDTQYF. As DNA, the CDR3 is TGTGCCAGTAGCCTGGTAGGAGATACGCAGTATTTT.

The rearrangement links TRBV29-1 to TRBJ2-7, with 7 bases fitting TRBD1. Germline V gene sequence: CDR1 SQVTM, CDR2 ANQGSEA. The CDR3 is 14 amino acids. J gave up 0 bases and V 3 bases, and 5 bases lay outside the gene matches. CDR3 DNA: TGCAGCGTTGAGCAACAGGGGCGCTCCTACGAGCAGTACTTC. Its protein is CSVEQQGRSYEQYF.

This sequence joins TRBV5-1 and TRBJ2-3; 8 bases fit TRBD2. V lost 3 bases and J lost 0; bases outside the gene matches: 3. The germline V gene has CDR1 SGHRS and CDR2 YFSETQ. This CDR3 has 15 residues. The DNA of the CDR3 is TGCGCCAGCAGCTATAGCGGGGAGAGCACAGATACGCAGTATTTT. This codes for CASSYSGESTDTQYF.

This chain connects TRBV30 to TRBJ1-1; D uncertain. This CDR3 is built from 13 residues. CDR1 and CDR2 (germline): GTSNPN, SVGIG (reference sequence). V was pared by 4 bases and J by 3 bases, with 12 bases between. The chain's CDR3 is CAWTGRSDTEAFF. The CDR3 nucleotides read TGTGCCTGGACTGGACGCTCGGACACTGAAGCTTTCTTT.

The chain has TRBV18 and TRBJ1-2, with 9 bases that match TRBD1. The germline gives CDR1 KGHSH, CDR2 LQKENI. The CDR3 has 13 residues. V was pared by 5 bases and J by 8 bases, with 6 bases of the junction left unmatched. The CDR3 protein is CASSYRGREGYTF. For the CDR3, the DNA is TGTGCCAGCTCATACAGGGGGCGAGAAGGCTACACCTTC.

CDR3 residues: CASNGQGVAEAFF. For the CDR3, the DNA is TGTGCCAGCAATGGACAGGGAGTAGCTGAAGCTTTCTTT. The rearrangement joins TRBV6-6 to TRBJ1-1, with 8 bases that match TRBD1. The V gene end was trimmed by 7 bases and the J gene end by 6 bases; junction bases not matched to a gene: 7. This CDR3 has 13 residues. Germline assignment: CDR1 MNHNY and CDR2 SVGAGI (reference sequence).

The V and J genes are TRBV6-5 and TRBJ1-2; 8 nucleotides line up with TRBD1. Germline V gene data show CDR1 as MNHEY and CDR2 as SVGAGI. V was pared by 4 bases and J by 6 bases, with 10 bases of the junction left unmatched. The CDR3 sequence is 15 residues long. As DNA, the CDR3 is TGTGCCAGCAGTTCCCAACTGACAGGGGTCGATGGCTACACCTTC. This translates into CASSSQLTGVDGYTF.

V usage is TRBV4-2 and J usage is TRBJ1-4; no firm D call. V was pared by 0 bases and J by 0 bases, with 8 bases between. The CDR3 consists of 16 residues. The germline CDR1 and CDR2 sequences are LGHNA and YNFKEQ. This CDR3 reads CASSQEGSATNEKLFF. The CDR3, as DNA: TGTGCCAGCAGCCAAGAGGGGAGTGCAACTAATGAAAAACTGTTTTTT.